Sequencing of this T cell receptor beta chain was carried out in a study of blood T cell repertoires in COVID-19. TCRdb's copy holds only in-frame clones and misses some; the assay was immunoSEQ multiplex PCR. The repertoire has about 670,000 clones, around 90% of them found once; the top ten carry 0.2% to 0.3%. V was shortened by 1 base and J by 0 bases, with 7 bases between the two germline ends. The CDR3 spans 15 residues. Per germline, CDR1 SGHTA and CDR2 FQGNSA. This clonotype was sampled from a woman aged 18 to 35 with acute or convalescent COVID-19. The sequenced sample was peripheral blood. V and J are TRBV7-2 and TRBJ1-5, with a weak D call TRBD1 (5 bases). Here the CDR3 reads CASSLEGLSNQPQHF. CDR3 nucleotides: TGTGCCAGCAGCTTAGAGGGGCTTAGCAATCAGCCCCAGCATTTT.